Shown below are 24 T cell receptor beta chains from a single sample sequenced in a study of control samples from healthy donors and cancer patients. Only in-frame clones appear in the TCRdb table, and some are missing; sequencing was by immunoSEQ multiplex PCR. This sample has 250,000 to 300,000 clones; roughly 87% occur once, and the top ten carry about an eighth. Sequences were obtained from PBMCs. The receptors were gathered from a woman aged 55-75 years with lung cancer.

The chain has TRBV19 and TRBJ1-5, with a possible D match to TRBD1 (5 bases). Germline CDR1 reads LNHDA; CDR2 reads SQIVND (reference sequence). This CDR3 has 15 residues. V lost 7 bases and J 1 base, leaving 14 bases between the germline ends. CDR3 DNA sequence: TGTGCCAGTAACCTGGACACCTCGAGCAATCAGCCCCAGCATTTT. This gives the protein CASNLDTSSNQPQHF. Variable domain in full (rest from reference TRBV19 and TRBJ1-5): DGGITQSPKYLFRKEGQNVTLSCEQNLNHDAMYWYRQDPGQGLRLIYYSQIVNDFQKGDIAEGYSVSREKKESFPLTVTSAQKNPTAFYLCASNLDTSSNQPQHFGDGTRLSIL.

The DNA for the CDR3 is TGTGCCAGCACCTCAGGACGGGTCTATGGCTACACCTTC. It specifies CASTSGRVYGYTF. This sequence joins TRBV12-3 or TRBV12-4 and TRBJ1-2; no reliable D call. This CDR3 contains 13 residues. The ends were cut back, 7 bases at V and 4 bases at J, with 13 bases in the middle.

A single count supports this clone. The sample holds other DNA sequences that translate to the same CDR3. The chain links TRBV18 to TRBJ1-1; perhaps TRBD1 as D (6 bases). Germline assignment: CDR1 KGHSH and CDR2 LQKENI. The CDR3 is 13 residues long. V lost 3 bases and J lost 6, with 11 bases in between. CDR3 region: CASSPQGIAEAFF. CDR3 nucleotides: TGTGCCAGCTCACCCCAGGGGATCGCTGAAGCTTTCTTT.

The chain recombines TRBV4-2 with TRBJ2-2; 8 nucleotides match TRBD1. The V gene's germline CDR1 is LGHNA and CDR2 YNFKEQ. V lost 4 bases, J lost 2 bases, and 6 bases stayed unmatched. This CDR3 has 16 residues. CDR3 loop: CASSPGTGLNTGELFF. The CDR3 coding sequence is TGTGCCAGCAGCCCCGGGACAGGCCTCAACACCGGGGAGCTGTTTTTT.

The V and J genes are TRBV2 and TRBJ2-6; TRBD1 aligns across 7 bases. CDR1 SNHLY and CDR2 FYNNEI come from the germline V gene. Trimming at V came to 6 bases and at J to 2 bases, leaving 4 bases not matched to a gene. The CDR3 is made up of 15 amino acids. The CDR3 sequence: CASSVDRAGANVLTF. In DNA, the CDR3 is TGTGCCAGCAGCGTTGACAGGGCTGGGGCCAACGTCCTGACTTTC.

This chain joins TRBV16 and TRBJ2-1; D possibly corresponds to TRBD1 (6 bases). The CDR3 loop spans 14 amino acids. Deletions cut 0 bases from V and 7 bases from J, with 10 bases between. The germline gives CDR1 KGHSY, CDR2 FQNENV. The chain's CDR3 is CASSQSWQGNEQFF. Written as DNA, the CDR3 is TGTGCCAGCAGCCAATCGTGGCAGGGGAATGAGCAGTTCTTC.

The V gene is TRBV5-4, the J gene TRBJ2-2, with a tentative D call TRBD2 (7 bases). Between the trimmed V and J ends, which lost 4 bases and 3 bases, there was a span of 16 bases. CDR1 is SGHNT, CDR2 YYREEE, per germline (reference sequence). CDR3 length: 16 residues. The CDR3 loop reads CASSPRGGRDTGELFF. The CDR3 DNA sequence: TGTGCCAGCAGCCCAAGGGGGGGGCGAGACACCGGGGAGCTGTTTTTT.

This CDR3 reads CASSLLGSGRYNEQFF. Here the CDR3 DNA reads TGTGCCAGCAGCTTATTAGGAAGCGGGAGATACAATGAGCAGTTCTTC. The rearrangement uses TRBV11-2 and TRBJ2-1; TRBD2 aligns across 8 bases. Germline CDR1 reads SGHAT; CDR2 reads FQNNGV. V was pared by 2 bases and J by 4 bases, with 7 bases of the junction left unmatched. This CDR3 comprises 16 residues. Using reference TRBV11-2 and TRBJ2-1 for the parts outside the CDR3, the full variable domain is EAGVAQSPRYKIIEKRQSVAFWCNPISGHATLYWYQQILGQGPKLLIQFQNNGVVDDSQLPKDRFSAERLKGVDSTLKIQPAKLEDSAVYLCASSLLGSGRYNEQFFGPGTRLTVL.

The genes are TRBV28 and TRBJ1-2; D unclear. The germline gives CDR1 MDHEN, CDR2 SYDVKM. The CDR3 extends over 13 amino acids. V shed 0 bases and J shed 7 bases, with 9 bases lying between them. The CDR3 region has the DNA TGTGCCAGCAGTTTATGGGCCTGGCCTGGCTACACCTTC. Translating it yields CASSLWAWPGYTF.

The V gene is TRBV23-1, the J gene TRBJ1-6; D possibly corresponds to TRBD1 (6 bases). TRBV23-1 is an ORF, with its function uncertain. The CDR3 loop spans 15 amino acids. The ends were cut back, 0 bases at V and 7 bases at J, with 10 bases in the middle. In DNA, the CDR3 is TGCGCCAGCAGTCAATCGGACAGCAGCAATTCACCCCTCCACTTT. Its protein is CASSQSDSSNSPLHF.

This chain connects TRBV14 to TRBJ2-7, with 7 bases that match TRBD2. Per the germline V gene, CDR1 is SGHDN and CDR2 is FVKESK. V gave up 0 bases and J gave up 7 bases; unmatched junction bases: 15. This CDR3 has 17 amino acids. The CDR3 sequence is CASSQDLMGLQLKEQYF. The CDR3 DNA sequence: TGTGCCAGCAGCCAAGATCTGATGGGACTACAATTGAAGGAGCAGTACTTC.

The genes are TRBV20-1 and TRBJ1-6; D unresolved. The CDR3 runs to 15 residues. The germline CDR1 and CDR2 sequences are DFQATT and SNEGSKA (reference sequence). V was shortened by 3 bases and J by 7 bases, with 16 bases between the two germline ends. CDR3 sequence reads: CSASLIVTGNSPLHF. The CDR3 DNA reads TGCAGTGCTAGTCTTATCGTTACCGGGAATTCACCCCTCCACTTT.

The rearrangement joins TRBV12-3 or TRBV12-4 to TRBJ2-7; D gene unclear. Trimming took 2 bases from V and 9 from J, leaving 8 bases between them. The CDR3 covers 11 residues. CDR3 nucleotides: TGTGCCAGCAGTTTATCAGGTCGGCAGTACTTC. Its protein is CASSLSGRQYF.

A single count supports this clone. CDR3 sequence reads: CASSLAGARTGELFF. In nucleotides, the CDR3 is TGTGCCAGCAGCTTAGCCGGGGCCCGGACCGGGGAGCTGTTTTTT. This sequence joins TRBV7-2 and TRBJ2-2; D possibly uses TRBD1 or TRBD2 (5 bases each). The CDR3 has 15 residues. Per germline, CDR1 SGHTA and CDR2 FQGNSA. V was cut by 0 bases and J by 5 bases, with 10 bases left in between.

V usage is TRBV28 and J usage is TRBJ1-5; unclear D gene. The germline gives CDR1 MDHEN, CDR2 SYDVKM. Trimming removed 3 bases at V and 0 bases at J, with 9 bases between. The CDR3 spans 15 residues. In DNA form, the CDR3 reads TGTGCCAGCAGTTTCAATTTGCTTAGCAATCAGCCCCAGCATTTT. This sequence encodes CASSFNLLSNQPQHF. The entire variable domain, with the rest obtained from reference TRBV28 and TRBJ1-5, is as follows: DVKVTQSSRYLVKRTGEKVFLECVQDMDHENMFWYRQDPGLGLRLIYFSYDVKMKEKGDIPEGYSVSREKKERFSLILESASTNQTSMYLCASSFNLLSNQPQHFGDGTRLSIL.

The V gene is TRBV12-3 or TRBV12-4, the J gene TRBJ1-2; TRBD1 might be the D (6 bases). The CDR3 runs 12 residues. Trimming shortened V by 4 bases and J by 8 bases, and 11 bases separated the two germline ends. In DNA form, the CDR3 reads TGTGCCAGCAGTTCCAGGGGATCCGGCTACACCTTC. This sequence encodes CASSSRGSGYTF.

The V and J genes are TRBV6-6 and TRBJ1-3, with 8 bases aligning to TRBD1. After removal of 8 bases from V and 4 bases from J, the junction contained 7 bases not matched to a gene. The CDR3 runs 14 residues. Germline CDR1 MNHNY, CDR2 SVGAGI (reference sequence). CDR3 region: CASERQGFGNTIYF. CDR3 sequence (DNA): TGTGCCAGCGAAAGACAGGGGTTCGGAAACACCATATATTTT.

This chain uses TRBV5-1 with TRBJ2-3, with TRBD1 matching over 10 bases. The V and J ends lost 4 bases and 4 bases, in that order; junction bases with no gene match: 9. The CDR3 has 16 residues. Looked up from germline, CDR1 is SGHRS and CDR2 is YFSETQ. The CDR3 DNA is TGCGCCAGCAGCCCCGAGACAGGGGGCGTCCCAGATACGCAGTATTTT. It translates to CASSPETGGVPDTQYF.

V gene TRBV5-1 combines with J gene TRBJ1-2; 7 bases are a match to TRBD1. The CDR3 runs to 14 residues. The germline CDR1 and CDR2 sequences are SGHRS and YFSETQ. V lost 5 bases and J lost 7; bases outside the gene matches: 11. The CDR3 bases are TGCGCCAGCAGTTCCTCACAGGGGCGAAGTGGCTACACCTTC. Translating gives CASSSSQGRSGYTF.

The chain recombines TRBV7-9 with TRBJ2-7, with a possible D match to TRBD1 (6 bases). V dropped 5 bases and J dropped 9 bases, with 14 bases sitting between them. Germline V gene data show CDR1 as SEHNR and CDR2 as FQNEAQ (reference sequence). The CDR3 loop spans 12 amino acids. CDR3 bases: TGTGCCAGCAGCCTAAACAGGGTCGGGCAGTACTTC. It yields the protein CASSLNRVGQYF.

This rearrangement joins TRBV6-5 to TRBJ1-4, with unresolved D. The ends were cut back, 3 bases at V and 5 bases at J, with 16 bases in the middle. From germline, CDR1 is MNHEY and CDR2 SVGAGI. The CDR3 loop spans 16 amino acids. CDR3 amino acids: CASSYDRATLNEKLFF. The CDR3 DNA reads as TGTGCCAGCAGTTATGACCGGGCCACTCTCAATGAAAAACTGTTTTTT.

The table lists this clone with a count of one. The chain carries TRBV7-3 and TRBJ2-2, with D possibly TRBD1 on 6 matching bases. The CDR3 totals 17 residues. The germline V gene has CDR1 SGHTA and CDR2 FQGTGA. V shed 0 bases and J shed 0 bases, with 11 bases lying between them. CDR3 residues: CASSLTAAGANTGELFF. Here the CDR3 DNA reads TGTGCCAGCAGCTTAACGGCAGCAGGGGCGAACACCGGGGAGCTGTTTTTT.

The rearrangement uses TRBV5-1 and TRBJ1-6; 8 bases align to TRBD1. V shed 0 bases and J 13 bases; nucleotides not matched to a gene: 6. CDR1 SGHRS and CDR2 YFSETQ come from the germline V gene. This CDR3 spans 14 amino acids. This CDR3 is CASSLGETGAPLHF. CDR3 coding DNA: TGCGCCAGCAGCTTGGGCGAGACAGGGGCGCCCCTCCACTTT.

This sequence joins TRBV6-9 and TRBJ1-3, with D possibly being TRBD1 (6 bases). Germline V lookup: CDR1 MNHGY, CDR2 SVAAGI. CDR3 length: 14 amino acids. The CDR3: CALQGRDSGNTIYF. CDR3 DNA: TGTGCGTTACAGGGCAGAGACTCTGGAAACACCATATATTTT.